This TCR beta chain emerged from a study of PD-1 blockade in classical Hodgkin lymphoma. This clone has a handful of counts. Its antigen is as yet unknown. Study-wide results and caveats: Newly diagnosed patients and complete responders had comparable diversity at baseline.

CDR3 length: 17 residues. Germline V gene lookup returns CDR1 MNHNS and CDR2 SASEGT. V was trimmed by 4 bases and J by 0 bases, leaving 16 bases between them. This table comes from immunoSEQ multiplex PCR, and its TCRdb copy is limited to in-frame clones, with some not included. The table includes 25,000 to 35,000 clones, around 68% detected once. Time point noted: cycle 4 day 1 (C4D1), after more than five weeks of nivolumab. Each patient experienced a relapse that followed autologous stem cell transplantation, and brentuximab vedotin exposure varied. The chain joins TRBV6-1 to TRBJ1-5; TRBD1 might be the D (6 bases). The TCR comes from a human donor with classical Hodgkin lymphoma. The sample was peripheral blood mononuclear cells (PBMCs), taken before the fourth cycle of nivolumab. The CDR3 nucleotides read TGTGCCAGCAGTGGGCTCCGGACAGTTTATAGCAATCAGCCCCAGCATTTT. This sequence encodes CASSGLRTVYSNQPQHF.